Listed below are T cell receptor beta chains from one sample, sequenced in a study of shared clonotypes between healthy human individuals. Sequencing was performed with immunoSEQ multiplex PCR; in TCRdb, only in-frame clones are kept and a portion is missing. The repertoire includes 2 million to 2.5 million clones, 85% to 95% of them detected once, and 0.3% to 0.45% sits in the top ten. Sequencing was performed on naive CD4+ T cells from PBMCs. Receptors originate from a man between 18 and 29 years old in good health. Some clones in this sample may be carry-over from other donors' samples. Both conserved end residues are part of each CDR3. Clone size is stated in some rows and not others, as once, few, many or a class when expanded.

len: 15; abundance: .; v_gene: TRBV6-5; CDR3aa: CASRPGTARSYEQYF
len: 14; abundance: .; v_gene: TRBV9; CDR3aa: CASSVGRGSYEQYF
len: 14; abundance: .; v_gene: TRBV4-3; CDR3aa: CASTETSGTDTQYF
len: 12; abundance: .; v_gene: TRBV7-9; CDR3aa: CASSLVGDEQYF
len: 15; abundance: .; v_gene: TRBV28; CDR3aa: CASSLGDRRNEKLFF
len: 15; abundance: .; v_gene: TRBV2; CDR3aa: CASAPGGLYQETQYF
len: 16; abundance: .; v_gene: TRBV5-1; CDR3aa: CASSLQSQATNEKLFF
len: 14; abundance: .; v_gene: TRBV6-1; CDR3aa: CASSGGQIQETQYF
len: 15; abundance: .; v_gene: TRBV5-4; CDR3aa: CASKSRTSGDNEQFF
len: 17; abundance: .; v_gene: TRBV28; CDR3aa: CASSPRPGQPSSYEQYF
len: 16; abundance: .; v_gene: TRBV7-9; CDR3aa: CASRPRLAGNTDTQYF
len: 15; abundance: .; v_gene: TRBV4-1; CDR3aa: CASSALWTSGSEQFF
len: 14; abundance: .; v_gene: TRBV2; CDR3aa: CASNMDRANEKLFF
len: 16; abundance: .; v_gene: TRBV5-1; CDR3aa: CASSLTGVANTGELFF
len: 15; abundance: .; v_gene: TRBV9; CDR3aa: CASSPQARTQETQYF
len: 17; abundance: .; v_gene: TRBV4-1; CDR3aa: CASSLLLGGGPGYEQYF
len: 15; abundance: .; v_gene: TRBV5-6; CDR3aa: CASSLGRPTQETQYF
len: 15; abundance: once; v_gene: TRBV19; CDR3aa: CASSMTAGGVQPQHF
len: 14; abundance: .; v_gene: TRBV5-4; CDR3aa: CASSKARGRSEQYF
len: 14; abundance: .; v_gene: TRBV6-1; CDR3aa: CASSRDRGQETQYF
len: 14; abundance: .; v_gene: TRBV2; CDR3aa: CASSDPRAVEKLFF
len: 13; abundance: .; v_gene: TRBV14; CDR3aa: CASSQGLHGELFF
len: 14; abundance: .; v_gene: TRBV6-5; CDR3aa: CASSYSGNTGELFF
len: 14; abundance: few; v_gene: TRBV5-1; CDR3aa: CASSSHRDRTEAFF
len: 16; abundance: once; v_gene: TRBV5-1; CDR3aa: CASSPSLTGMNTEAFF
len: 17; abundance: .; v_gene: TRBV7-3; CDR3aa: CASSSRTGTGWNYEQYF
len: 15; abundance: .; v_gene: TRBV6-5; CDR3aa: CASSYTRQGNGEQYF
len: 21; abundance: .; v_gene: TRBV19; CDR3aa: CASSIARGPGQGSSGANVLTF
len: 16; abundance: .; v_gene: TRBV30; CDR3aa: CAWSVVAGGVTDTQYF
len: 22; abundance: .; v_gene: TRBV1; CDR3aa: CTSSQDWLRLAGVQGQADTQYF
len: 14; abundance: .; v_gene: TRBV5-1; CDR3aa: CASSGGATNEKLFF
len: 17; abundance: .; v_gene: TRBV7-7; CDR3aa: CASSTPPGQGITGELFF
len: 15; abundance: .; v_gene: TRBV6-1; CDR3aa: CASRKGRDNSYEQCF
len: 14; abundance: .; v_gene: TRBV18; CDR3aa: CASSRTGENQPQHF
len: 15; abundance: .; v_gene: TRBV2; CDR3aa: CASSPGARRVTEAFF
len: 13; abundance: .; v_gene: TRBV28; CDR3aa: CASRFSGANEQFF
len: 13; abundance: .; v_gene: TRBV19; CDR3aa: CASIGQGAAEQYF